Here is one T cell receptor beta chain with its context. As to treatment: randomized to nivolumab then ipilimumab (arm A) or the reverse (arm B). From thawed PBMCs, live CD3+CD8+ cells negative for CD19 and CD56 were sorted. The data originate from a study of sequential checkpoint blockade in melanoma. The repertoire was sequenced with immunoSEQ multiplex PCR; TCRdb's copy has only in-frame clones and lacks some. The table has more than 35,000 clones, about 88% seen once. This CDR3 is 12 amino acids long. After removal of 7 bases from V and 8 bases from J, the junction contained 4 bases not matched to a gene. The germline V gene encodes CDR1 ENHRY and CDR2 SYGVKD.

This chain links TRBV10-3 with TRBJ1-1; 10 bases map to TRBD1. This sequence originates from a human donor with melanoma. The sequences come from CD8+ T cells sorted from blood (inferred from file names), collected from a patient given nivolumab and ipilimumab in sequence. CDR3 bases: TGTGCCATCAAGATGGGACAGGGGGAAGCTTTCTTT. This gives the protein CAIKMGQGEAFF.